What follows describes a single T cell receptor beta chain. This clone's antigen is unknown. Nothing much larger sits one base from this clone, and base qualities are not available. Including cysteine and phenylalanine, the CDR3 has 16 amino acids. Only the CDR3 DNA is retained, 48 bases long and in frame from the first base. V was cut back by 0 bases and J by 5 bases, leaving a gap of 16 bases between them. CDR1 and CDR2 are read off the germline V gene as SGHTS and YDEGEE. The library was built by means of the immunoSEQ multiplex PCR assay. A mixture of 60 forward primers for TCR Vbeta segments and 13 reverse primers for TCR Jbeta segments was used in the multiplex PCR. The CDR3 region of rearranged TCR beta genes was amplified from genomic DNA by a multiplex PCR assay. The Illumina HiSeq System was used to sequence the amplified TCR beta libraries as 87-base-pair reads. The published analysis was carried out like this. A later analysis counted 65 million to 90 million unique TCR beta chains across the 500 to 850 repertoires, and around 9.9 million of these chains were shared by at least two donors. Raw reads were error-corrected and collapsed into unique sequences with a nearest-neighbor algorithm that merged closely related sequences to remove PCR and sequencing errors. Alignment of CDR3 sequences to IMGT reference sequences was used to assign V, D and J gene segments. For a sequence to be retained, a match of at least six nucleotides was required to both a V gene segment and a J gene segment. Rearrangements were classified as productive when the CDR3 lacked stop codons and remained in frame with V and J, and all other rearrangements were classified as non-productive. Following IMGT convention, CDR3 was defined as the stretch from the second conserved V-encoded cysteine to the conserved J-encoded phenylalanine. The earlier analysis of 500 to 650 of the donors excluded any sequence lacking an unambiguous match to a single V gene segment. In an earlier analysis of a few hundred of the donors, a V segment was called functional when productive rearrangements were above 56.7%, and segregating when the standard deviation between donors exceeded 5%. A statistical classification framework was built for diagnosing cytomegalovirus status from the catalog of TCR beta chain sequences. A later analysis assigned V and J genes by comparing TCR nucleotide sequences with IMGT/GENE-DB human TR gene sequences. In a later analysis, CDR3 sequences and most-parsimonious VDJ recombination scenarios were assigned using the TCRdist pipeline. A later analysis defined each TCR beta chain by its CDR3 amino acid sequence plus V-gene family, and excluded reads lacking a unique V-gene family. A later analysis removed 500 to 600 highly shared, low-generation-probability nucleotide sequences to deal with suspected cross-contamination and a sequencing artifact. A later analysis calculated a clonal expansion index for each public chain from normalized within-repertoire ranks of inferred template counts. In a later analysis, generation probabilities were computed with a VDJ recombination model fitted to out-of-frame rearrangements, and the resulting probabilities were checked against IGoR. Hypergeometric tests were used in a later analysis to score TCR-TCR, TCR-HLA and TCR-CMV co-occurrence, with a repertoire-size bias correction applied to the TCR pairs. In a later analysis, false discovery rates were estimated by permuting HLA or CMV assignments 20 times. In a later analysis, co-occurring TCRs were grouped using DBSCAN, and TCRdist sequence similarity was added for clustering within HLA-allele-positive subsets. Repertoires with fewer than 30,000 or more than 120,000 public chains were left out of co-occurrence clustering, as were a few repertoires with anomalous nucleotide sharing. Not all clones reach the TCRdb copy of this immuneACCESS table, which keeps in-frame sequences only. Checked studies attribute under half of the gap to unresolved V genes and leave the rest unexplained. V and J calls and clone size are those listed in that table; D and trimming were worked out from the DNA. For this sample the table gives some 120,000 clones, of which approximately 80% were detected only once. The leading ten clones occupy 0.85% to 1.3% of the sample.

This specimen belongs to a study of cytomegalovirus exposure and HLA in healthy donors (dated by TCRdb to 2016 to 2017). For the wider study: An earlier analysis of some 550 of the donors reported roughly 270 Gb of sequence data and 117 million unique TCR beta sequences from 150 million to 200 million T cells. An early release that covered fewer than 800 HLA-typed donors contained about 300 gigabases of sequencing data and 70 million to 100 million unique TCR sequences. Of the roughly 390 genotyped donors, 81% were placed in the genetic ancestry cluster associated with self-reported Caucasian donors. The study aimed to test whether cataloging public T cell receptors could reveal signatures of past pathogen exposure. The study used immunosequencing to profile the T cell repertoires of approximately 650 subjects and linked those repertoires to cytomegalovirus serostatus. In addition to the first cohort of 666 subjects, a separate validation cohort of approximately 110 different subjects was used. High-throughput TCR immunosequencing, statistical association of individual TCRs with disease status, and machine learning were combined to predict cytomegalovirus infection status. A later analysis re-examined previously published TCR beta repertoires from several hundred donors and added high-resolution HLA genotyping to investigate patterns of TCR occurrence. In the later analysis, no new phenotypic data were used to find candidate immune exposures; instead, reliance was placed on TCR beta sequences and their occurrence across donors. To decide whether each TCR beta V gene segment behaved as functional or pseudogenic, an earlier analysis of over 500 of the donors relied on high-throughput TCR beta sequencing. Donor age, sex, ethnicity and CMV serostatus were collected together with the repertoire data. Genome-wide SNP genotypes for about 60% of the roughly 700 donors were used in a later genetic analysis, which treated that subset as a discovery cohort. All discovery cohort repertoires had been generated using a single sequencing platform. HLA typing included class I and class II loci at four-digit resolution. Typing coverage differed by locus: A, B, C, DRB1 and DQB1 were typed in about 629-630 donors, DQA1 in about 550, DPA1 in approximately 600, and DPB1 in approximately 450. Four or five DR-DQ haplotypes were treated as single units for association and clustering because of strong linkage in the cohort. On average, roughly 240,000 unique TCR beta nucleotide sequences were sequenced per donor among some 420 genotyped donors of the cohort, with roughly a sixth of those sequences being non-productive. Results the study describes overall, beyond this receptor: In both the original and validation cohorts, the classifier was reported to diagnose cytomegalovirus status with high specificity and sensitivity. The sequencing pipeline was judged likely to have produced a cluster of highly shared sequence variants as a technical artifact. In a later analysis, HLA-associated TCR beta chains were found to be more clonally expanded and to have lower generation probabilities than equally common non-associated chains. The authors suggested that the approach could potentially be generalized to other disease states and immunological phenotypes. The earlier analysis of 587 of the donors excluded roughly 17 rarely observed V segments, including chromosome 9 orphons, because counts were too low. Immune exposure information for the cohort was limited to CMV serostatus. Assigning TCR associations to individual alleles was difficult when HLA alleles, especially DR and DQ, strongly co-occurred. According to a later analysis, TCR association rates differed among HLA loci, with DRB1 alleles showing the most associated TCRs and HLA-C alleles showing the fewest. A further reported finding was that TCR beta sequences accurately predicted the HLA-A and HLA-B alleles for most subjects in the first cohort. In vitro tests confirmed that three of the cytomegalovirus-associated TCR beta chains recognize cytomegalovirus antigens. The cohort was sequenced for TCR beta chains only, and without alpha or paired-chain data the features that could be detected were limited. Presence/absence analyses assumed roughly uniform sequencing depth across donors, an assumption that may not hold. A later analysis associated about 18,000 TCR beta sequences with specific HLA alleles at a false discovery rate of 0.05. The 87-base-pair reads could not distinguish some IMGT-functional V segments, including TRBV6-2 and TRBV6-3, so those segments were excluded. In a later analysis, most CMV-associated TCR beta chains were found to appear HLA-restricted, with HLA associations seemingly driven largely by CMV exposure. Because HLA typing was unavailable for some donors at each locus, only the typed subset was used in association tests. According to a later genetic analysis, donors in an Asian-associated ancestry cluster had fewer N-insertions in productive TCRs than the roughly 660-donor mean. Across donors, most TCR sequences were observed very rarely, whereas some public TCRs were present in many individuals. A later genetic analysis associated a missense DCLRE1C variant with V-gene and J-gene trimming of TCR beta chains, and an independent cohort replicated the association. The study listed 150 to 200 TCR beta chains as associated with cytomegalovirus. Broadly in line with IMGT annotations, most TCR beta V segments showed up in productive rearrangements about 87% or about 30% of the time in an earlier analysis of around 600 of the donors. Linkage disequilibrium might explain the correlated functional status among segregating V segments, but an unknown experimental factor could not be ruled out. According to a later analysis, parvovirus B19, influenza, CMV and Epstein-Barr virus appeared linked to several top co-occurrence clusters.

The cohort comprised fewer than 750 healthy bone marrow donors. At the time of sampling, every cohort member was nominally healthy, though immune exposures that went unrecorded were likely present. CMV serostatus was recorded as positive for around 300 and negative for about 50% of the roughly 670 cohort members, whereas no CMV serostatus was recorded for the donor in question. Every donor gave a peripheral blood sample, and the peripheral blood mononuclear cells from that sample were used for TCR beta sequencing. Genomic DNA extraction from the blood cell samples was performed with the Qiagen DNeasy Blood Extraction Kit.

Sequencing input: PBMCs. This chain is built from TRBV5-8 and TRBJ2-3, and possibly TRBD2, on 6 matching bases. The clonotype was recovered from a human donor in good health. The nucleotides read TGTGCCAGCAGCTTGGGGCGTGCCGGGGGAAGAGATACGCAGTATTTT. Its protein is CASSLGRAGGRDTQYF.